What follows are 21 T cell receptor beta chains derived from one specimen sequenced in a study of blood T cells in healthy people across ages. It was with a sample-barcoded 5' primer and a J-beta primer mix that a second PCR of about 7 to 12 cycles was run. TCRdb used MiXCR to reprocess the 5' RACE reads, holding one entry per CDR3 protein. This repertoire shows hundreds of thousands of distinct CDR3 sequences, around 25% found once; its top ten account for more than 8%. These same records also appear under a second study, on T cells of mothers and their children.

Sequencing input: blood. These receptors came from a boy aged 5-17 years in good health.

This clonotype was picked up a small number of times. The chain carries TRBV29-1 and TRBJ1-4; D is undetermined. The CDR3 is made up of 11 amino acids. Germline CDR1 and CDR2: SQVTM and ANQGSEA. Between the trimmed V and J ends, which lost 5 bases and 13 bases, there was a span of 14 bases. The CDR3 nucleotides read TGCAGCGTTTGGGCCAGTTCAGGACTGTTTTTT. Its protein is CSVWASSGLFF. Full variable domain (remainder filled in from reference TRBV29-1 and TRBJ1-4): SAVISQKPSRDICQRGTSLTIQCQVDSQVTMMFWYRQQPGQSLTLIATANQGSEATYESGFVIDKFPISRPNLTFSTLTVSNMSPEDSSIYLCSVWASSGLFFGSGTQLSVL.

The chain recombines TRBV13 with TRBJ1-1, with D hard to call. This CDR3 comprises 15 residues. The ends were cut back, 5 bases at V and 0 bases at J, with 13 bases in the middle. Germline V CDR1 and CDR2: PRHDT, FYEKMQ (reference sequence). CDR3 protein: CASSGREEMNTEAFF. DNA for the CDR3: TGTGCCAGCAGCGGTCGAGAAGAGATGAACACTGAAGCTTTCTTT.

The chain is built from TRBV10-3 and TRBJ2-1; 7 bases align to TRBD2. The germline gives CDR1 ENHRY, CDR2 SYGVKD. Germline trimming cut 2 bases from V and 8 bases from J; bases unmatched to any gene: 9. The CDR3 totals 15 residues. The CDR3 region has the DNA TGTGCCATCAGTGAGCCGGGACTACCGATCGATGAGCAGTTCTTC. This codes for CAISEPGLPIDEQFF.

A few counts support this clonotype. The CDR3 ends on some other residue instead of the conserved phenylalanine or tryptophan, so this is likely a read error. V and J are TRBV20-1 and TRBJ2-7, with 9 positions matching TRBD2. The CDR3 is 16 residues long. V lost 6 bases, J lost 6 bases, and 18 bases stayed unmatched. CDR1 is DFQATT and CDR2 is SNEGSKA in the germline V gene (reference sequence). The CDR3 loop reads CSAQRESWTSAAEQYL. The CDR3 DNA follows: TGCAGTGCCCAGAGAGAGAGTTGGACTAGCGCCGCCGAGCAGTACCTC.

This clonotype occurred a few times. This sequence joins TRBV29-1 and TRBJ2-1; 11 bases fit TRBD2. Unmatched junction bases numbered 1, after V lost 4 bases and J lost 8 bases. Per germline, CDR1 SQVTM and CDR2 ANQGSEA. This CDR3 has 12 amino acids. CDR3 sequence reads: CSVATSGDEQFF. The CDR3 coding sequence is TGCAGCGTTGCGACTAGCGGGGATGAGCAGTTCTTC.

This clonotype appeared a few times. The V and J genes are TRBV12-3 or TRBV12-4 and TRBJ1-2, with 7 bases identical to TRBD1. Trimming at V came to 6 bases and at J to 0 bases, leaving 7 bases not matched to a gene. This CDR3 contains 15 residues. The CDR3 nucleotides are TGTGCCAGCAGCCAAAGCAGGGGGGCTAACTATGGCTACACCTTC. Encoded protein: CASSQSRGANYGYTF.

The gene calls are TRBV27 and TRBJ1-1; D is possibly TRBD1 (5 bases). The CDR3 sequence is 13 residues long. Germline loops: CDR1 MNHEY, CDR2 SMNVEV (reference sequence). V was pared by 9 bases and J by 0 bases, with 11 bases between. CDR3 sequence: CASGDSLNTEAFF. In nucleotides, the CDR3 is TGTGCCAGTGGTGACAGCTTGAACACTGAAGCTTTCTTT.

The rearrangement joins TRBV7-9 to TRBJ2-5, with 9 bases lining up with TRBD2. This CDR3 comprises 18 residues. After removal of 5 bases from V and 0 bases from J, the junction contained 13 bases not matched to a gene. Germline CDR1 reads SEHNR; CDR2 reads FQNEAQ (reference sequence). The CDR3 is CASSPPPVAGGYQETQYF. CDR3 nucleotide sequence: TGTGCCAGCAGCCCCCCCCCGGTCGCGGGAGGGTACCAAGAGACCCAGTACTTC.

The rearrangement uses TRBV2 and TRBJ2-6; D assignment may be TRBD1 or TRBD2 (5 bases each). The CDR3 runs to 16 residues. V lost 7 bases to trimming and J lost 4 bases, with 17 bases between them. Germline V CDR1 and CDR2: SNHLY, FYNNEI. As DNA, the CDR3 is TGTGCCAGCACTCGGGACCTCGGCCTAGGGGCCAACGTCCTGACTTTC. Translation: CASTRDLGLGANVLTF.

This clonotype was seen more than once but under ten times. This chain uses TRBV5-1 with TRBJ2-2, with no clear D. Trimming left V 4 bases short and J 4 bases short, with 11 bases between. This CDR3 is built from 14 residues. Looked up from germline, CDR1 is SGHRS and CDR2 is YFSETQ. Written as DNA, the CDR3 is TGCGCCAGCAGCCCCTCCCCCCTCACCGGGGAGCTGTTTTTT. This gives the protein CASSPSPLTGELFF.

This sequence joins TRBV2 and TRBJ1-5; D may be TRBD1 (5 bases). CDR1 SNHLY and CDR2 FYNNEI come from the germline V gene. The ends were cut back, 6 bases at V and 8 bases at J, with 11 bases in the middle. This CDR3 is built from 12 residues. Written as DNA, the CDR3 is TGTGCCAGCAGACAAGGGGCTGAGCCCCAGCATTTT. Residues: CASRQGAEPQHF.

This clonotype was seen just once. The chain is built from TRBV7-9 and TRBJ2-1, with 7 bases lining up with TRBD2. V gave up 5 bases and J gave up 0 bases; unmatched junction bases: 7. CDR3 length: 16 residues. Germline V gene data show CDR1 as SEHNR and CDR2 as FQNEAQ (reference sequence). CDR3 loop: CASSGKRDSSYNEQFF. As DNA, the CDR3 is TGTGCCAGCAGCGGTAAGCGGGATTCCTCCTACAATGAGCAGTTCTTC. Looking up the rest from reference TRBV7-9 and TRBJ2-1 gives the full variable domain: DTGVSQNPRHKITKRGQNVTFRCDPISEHNRLYWYRQTLGQGPEFLTYFQNEAQLEKSRLLSDRFSAERPKGSFSTLEIQRTEQGDSAMYLCASSGKRDSSYNEQFFGPGTRLTVL.

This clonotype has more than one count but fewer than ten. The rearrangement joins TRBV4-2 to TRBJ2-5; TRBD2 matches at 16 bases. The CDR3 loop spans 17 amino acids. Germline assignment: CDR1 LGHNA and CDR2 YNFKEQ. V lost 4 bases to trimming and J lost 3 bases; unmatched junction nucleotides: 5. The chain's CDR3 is CASSRGTSGRAEETQYF. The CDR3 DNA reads TGTGCCAGCAGCCGGGGGACTAGCGGGAGGGCGGAAGAGACCCAGTACTTC.

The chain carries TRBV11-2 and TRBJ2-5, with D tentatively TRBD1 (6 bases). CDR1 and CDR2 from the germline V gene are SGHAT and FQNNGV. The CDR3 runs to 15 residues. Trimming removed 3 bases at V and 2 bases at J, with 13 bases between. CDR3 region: CASSFTNRDQETQYF. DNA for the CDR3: TGTGCCAGCAGCTTCACTAACAGGGATCAAGAGACCCAGTACTTC.

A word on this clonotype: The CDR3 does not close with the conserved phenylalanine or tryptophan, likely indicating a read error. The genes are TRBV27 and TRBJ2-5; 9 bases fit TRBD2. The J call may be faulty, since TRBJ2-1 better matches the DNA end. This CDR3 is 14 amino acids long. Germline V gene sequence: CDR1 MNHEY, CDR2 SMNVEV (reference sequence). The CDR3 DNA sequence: TGTGCCAGCACTCAGGGCGGGGGGGCAAATGAGCAGTTCCTC. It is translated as CASTQGGGANEQFL.

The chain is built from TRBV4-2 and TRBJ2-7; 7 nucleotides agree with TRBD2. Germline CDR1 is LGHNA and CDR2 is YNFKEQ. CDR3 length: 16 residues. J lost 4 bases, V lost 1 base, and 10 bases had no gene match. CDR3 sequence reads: CASSQALAGRAYEQYF. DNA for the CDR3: TGTGCCAGCAGCCAAGCTTTAGCGGGTAGAGCGTACGAGCAGTACTTC.

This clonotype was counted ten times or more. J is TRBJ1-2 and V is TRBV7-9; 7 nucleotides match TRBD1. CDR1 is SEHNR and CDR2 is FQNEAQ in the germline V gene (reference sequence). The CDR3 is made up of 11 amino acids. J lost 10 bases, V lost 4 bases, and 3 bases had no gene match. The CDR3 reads CASSSGQIYTF. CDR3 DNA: TGTGCCAGCAGCTCGGGACAGATCTACACCTTC.

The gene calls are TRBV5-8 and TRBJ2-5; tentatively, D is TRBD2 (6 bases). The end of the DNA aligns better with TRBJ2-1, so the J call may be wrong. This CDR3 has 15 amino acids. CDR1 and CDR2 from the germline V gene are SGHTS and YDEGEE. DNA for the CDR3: TGTGCCAGCAGCGTTACAGGTTCCCTGGGGGGTGAGCAGTTCTTC. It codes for CASSVTGSLGGEQFF.

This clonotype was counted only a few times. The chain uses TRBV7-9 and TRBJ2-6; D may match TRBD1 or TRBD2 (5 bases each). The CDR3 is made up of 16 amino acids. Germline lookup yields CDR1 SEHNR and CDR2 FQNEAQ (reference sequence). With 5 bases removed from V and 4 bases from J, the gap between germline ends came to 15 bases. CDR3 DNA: TGTGCCAGCAGCCTGGGGCTGGGGGACGGGGCCAACGTCCTGACTTTC. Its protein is CASSLGLGDGANVLTF.

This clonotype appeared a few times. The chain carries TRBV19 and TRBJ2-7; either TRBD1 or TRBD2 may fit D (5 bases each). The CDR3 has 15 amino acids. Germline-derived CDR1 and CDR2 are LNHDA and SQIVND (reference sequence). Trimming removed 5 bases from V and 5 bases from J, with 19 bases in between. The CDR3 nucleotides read TGTGCCAGTAGTCTGGTTGGGGGTCCAGGGAACGAGCAGTACTTC. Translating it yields CASSLVGGPGNEQYF.

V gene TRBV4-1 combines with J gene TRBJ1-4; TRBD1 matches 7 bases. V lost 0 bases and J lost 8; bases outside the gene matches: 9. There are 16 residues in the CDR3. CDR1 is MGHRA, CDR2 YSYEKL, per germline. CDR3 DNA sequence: TGCGCCAGCAGCCAAGATACTTCAGGGGGTCGAGAAAAACTGTTTTTT. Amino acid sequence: CASSQDTSGGREKLFF.